This TCR beta chain is from a study of beta chain features in type 1 diabetes (dated by TCRdb to 2017 to 2018). Some background on the complete study: Mean age, gender distribution, total cell number and subset yield were not different between patients and healthy donors. Across all samples, almost 110 million sorted cells were examined, and cell number per subset correlated strongly with RNA yield. In the study, recently diagnosed type 1 diabetes patients and matched healthy donors were compared on the TCRB repertoires of their sorted circulating CD4+ T cell subsets. Regulatory and stem cell-like memory subsets were obtained from only 8 patients and roughly eight healthy donors, while naive and central memory subsets were obtained from all 30 or so donors. Broad study findings and their caveats: Sequencing cDNA rather than genomic DNA could over-represent highly expressing activated cells, although activation and CD3 levels did not differ between groups. Shorter templates might be favored by PCR, yet because patient and control samples were amplified and corrected together, any such skew would affect both groups equally. Type 1 diabetes patients showed a moderate but significant shortening of TCRB CDR3 length in all four CD4+ subsets. Because small numbers of individuals were included in the HLA sub-analyses, any influence of HLA type on TCRB rearrangement was left unresolved. The naive, central memory and regulatory TCRB repertoires appeared to resemble one another more closely among patients than among healthy donors. At VDJ recombination sites, type 1 diabetes patients had fewer insertions and more deleted nucleotides, which implies abnormalities in thymic rearrangement.

For CDR1 and CDR2, the germline V gene lists MNHNS and SASEGT. V sheds 0 bases and J sheds 3 bases, leaving 12 bases between their ends. From the cysteine up to the phenylalanine, the CDR3 has a length of 15 residues. Only the CDR3 region is kept as DNA, spanning 45 bases read in frame from base 1. Turning to this clone: The antigen it recognizes is unknown. No much larger clonotype is one base removed from it; base qualities were not supplied. The sample carries other DNA sequences with the same CDR3.

All of the isolated RNA was reverse transcribed with the High Capacity cDNA Reverse Transcription Kit, so expressed TCRB transcripts were sequenced. Naive, central memory and regulatory T cell samples underwent deep immunoSEQ sequencing, averaging about 3.5 million total reads per sample. Sorted cells were lysed in RLT buffer and RNA was extracted with DNase-treated RNeasy Micro or Mini kits, depending on cell number. Each cell subset was processed on its own to prevent cross-contamination, while patient and healthy donor samples were processed together. TCRB sequences were amplified from cDNA with the immunoSEQ multiplex PCR, producing 87-bp fragments spanning the CDR3 region. Sequencing of the amplicons was performed on the Illumina HiSeq platform. In the original analysis: Synthetic template baselines were used to correct PCR bias computationally, reads within Hamming distance 2 were collapsed, and singletons that could not be merged were discarded. Reads were aligned against IMGT to assign V, D and J genes, CDR3 length and insertions or deletions at six rearrangement sites. Clonotype counts were normalized to sorted cell number within each subset before computing true diversity and Gini coefficients with the tcR R package. The overlap coefficient, calculated on TCRB nucleotide sequences, was used to measure repertoire sharing. In TCRdb, the immuneACCESS table is reduced to in-frame sequences with V and J assigned. These tables do not hold every clone; where another copy was compared, an unresolved V gene accounts for under half, and the others remain unexplained. V and J calls and clone size are given by that table; D and trimming were obtained from the DNA. Recorded for this sample are 300,000 to 450,000 clones; over 8.5% of them occurred a single time. The biggest ten clones account for less than 0.65% of the sample.

A single peripheral blood draw of about 116 mL on average was collected from each donor into heparinised tubes. A BD FACSAria II was used to sort naive, central memory, regulatory and stem cell-like memory CD4+ T cells with a panel that included CD45RO, CCR7, CD25, CD127, CD95 and CD27. A purity above 98% was achieved for all sorted populations. PBMCs were separated immediately by Lymphoprep density gradient centrifugation and were stained directly, without being cultured. To minimize batch effects, samples were stained and sorted in pairs, one healthy donor with one patient per experiment. This chain is built from TRBV6-1 and TRBJ2-7; TRBD1 could be the D gene, as 5 bases match. The sequence derives from a man aged 25 to 40 with type 1 diabetes. The source material was central memory CD4+ T cells from blood. Here is the DNA: TGTGCCAGCAGTGAAGCTCTAGGGGCGCTCTACGAGCAGTACTTC. Translated, it reads CASSEALGALYEQYF.